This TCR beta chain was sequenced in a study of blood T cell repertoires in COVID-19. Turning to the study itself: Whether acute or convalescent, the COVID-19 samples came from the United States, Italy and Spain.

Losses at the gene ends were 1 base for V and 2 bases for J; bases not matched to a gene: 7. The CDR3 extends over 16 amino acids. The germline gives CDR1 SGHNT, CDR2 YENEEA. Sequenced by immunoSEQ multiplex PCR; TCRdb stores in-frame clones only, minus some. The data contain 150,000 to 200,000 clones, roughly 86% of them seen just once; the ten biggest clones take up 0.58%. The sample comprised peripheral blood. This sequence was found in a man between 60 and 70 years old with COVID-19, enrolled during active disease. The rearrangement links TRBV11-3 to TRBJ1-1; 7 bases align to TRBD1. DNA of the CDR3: TGTGCCAGCAGCTTAGCGAGGAACAGGGGTAACACTGAAGCTTTCTTT. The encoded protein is CASSLARNRGNTEAFF.